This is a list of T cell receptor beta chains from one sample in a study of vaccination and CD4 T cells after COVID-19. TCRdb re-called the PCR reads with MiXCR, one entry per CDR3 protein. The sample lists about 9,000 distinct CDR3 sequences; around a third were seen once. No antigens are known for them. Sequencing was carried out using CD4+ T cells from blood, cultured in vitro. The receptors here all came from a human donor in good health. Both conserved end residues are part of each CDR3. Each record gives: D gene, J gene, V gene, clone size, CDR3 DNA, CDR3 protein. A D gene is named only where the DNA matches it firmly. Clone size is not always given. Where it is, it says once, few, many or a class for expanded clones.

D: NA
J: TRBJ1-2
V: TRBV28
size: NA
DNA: TGTGCCAGCAGTACCAGGGACATTTATGGCTACACCTTC
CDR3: CASSTRDIYGYTF

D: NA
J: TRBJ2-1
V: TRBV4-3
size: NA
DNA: TGCGCCAGCAGCCAAGACGGCAGGTACAATGAGCAGTTCTTC
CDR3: CASSQDGRYNEQFF

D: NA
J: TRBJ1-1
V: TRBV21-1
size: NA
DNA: TGTGCCAGCAGCGAAAGTCTGTCGTCCGGACAGATTAACACTGAAGCTTTCTTT
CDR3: CASSESLSSGQINTEAFF

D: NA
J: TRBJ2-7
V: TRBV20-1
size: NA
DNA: TGCAGTGCTAGCCCCGATAGCTCCTACGAGCAGTACTTC
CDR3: CSASPDSSYEQYF

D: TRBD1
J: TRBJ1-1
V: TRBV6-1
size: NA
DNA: TGTGCCAGCAGGGGGACAGGAATGAACACTGAAGCTTTCTTT
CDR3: CASRGTGMNTEAFF

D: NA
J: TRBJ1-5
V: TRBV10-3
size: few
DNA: TGTGCCATCTCCGCGCTCGGTCAGCCCCAGCATTTT
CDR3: CAISALGQPQHF

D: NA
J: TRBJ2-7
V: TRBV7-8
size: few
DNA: TGTGCCAGCAGCTTAATGGCAGGGAGTGCCTACGAGCAGTACTTC
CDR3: CASSLMAGSAYEQYF

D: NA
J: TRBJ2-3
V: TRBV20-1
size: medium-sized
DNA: TGCAGTGCTAGAGGGGTGGGGACAGATACGCAGTATTTT
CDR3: CSARGVGTDTQYF

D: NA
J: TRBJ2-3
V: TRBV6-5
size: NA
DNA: TGTGCCAGCAGTTACTTCCGGGACACTCGCACAGATACGCAGTATTTT
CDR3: CASSYFRDTRTDTQYF

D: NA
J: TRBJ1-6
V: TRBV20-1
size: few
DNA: TGCAGTGCTCGGGAAGATATGGCAGGGTCCAATTCACCCCTCCACTTT
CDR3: CSAREDMAGSNSPLHF

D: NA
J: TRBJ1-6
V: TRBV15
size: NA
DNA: TGTGCCACCAGGATCGGTGCCTATAATTCACCCCTCCACTTT
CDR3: CATRIGAYNSPLHF

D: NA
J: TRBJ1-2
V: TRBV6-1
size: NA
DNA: TGTGCCAGCAGACGGTCAGGGCAGGTTTCAAGGTCGGAAGGCTACACCTTC
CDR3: CASRRSGQVSRSEGYTF

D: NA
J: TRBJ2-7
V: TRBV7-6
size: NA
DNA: TGTGCCAGCAGCCTAGACCGTAGCTACGAGCAGTACTTC
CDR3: CASSLDRSYEQYF

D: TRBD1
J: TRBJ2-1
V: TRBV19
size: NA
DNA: TGTGCCAGTAGTATGCTGGACAGGGGAGATGAGCAGTTCTTC
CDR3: CASSMLDRGDEQFF

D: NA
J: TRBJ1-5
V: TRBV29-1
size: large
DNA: TGCAGCGTTGATGGGGGCGGAGTGGATCAGCCCCAGCATTTT
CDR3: CSVDGGGVDQPQHF

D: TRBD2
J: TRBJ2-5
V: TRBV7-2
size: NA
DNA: TGTGCCAGCAGCTTAGTTTTCCCAGCGGGAGGCCGAGAGACCCAGTACTTC
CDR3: CASSLVFPAGGRETQYF

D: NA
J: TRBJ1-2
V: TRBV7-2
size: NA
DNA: TGTGCCAGCAGCCTGGCCCACAGGGCGTCCGGTGGCTACACCTTC
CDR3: CASSLAHRASGGYTF

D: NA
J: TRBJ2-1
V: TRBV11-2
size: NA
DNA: TGTGCCAGCAGCTCCAACAGGGCAACCCAGCAGTTCTTC
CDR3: CASSSNRATQQFF

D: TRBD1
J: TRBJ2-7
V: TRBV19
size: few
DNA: TGTGCCAGTAGTTCTGATCTTGGGACAGGTCGCAACGAGCAGTACTTC
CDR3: CASSSDLGTGRNEQYF

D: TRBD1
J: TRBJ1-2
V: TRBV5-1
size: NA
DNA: TGCGCCAGCAGCCCGGGACAGCTCTATGGCTACACCTTC
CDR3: CASSPGQLYGYTF

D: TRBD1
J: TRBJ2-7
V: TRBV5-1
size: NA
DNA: TGCGCCAGCAGCTTGGGGGGACAGGGAACATACGAGCAGTACTTC
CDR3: CASSLGGQGTYEQYF

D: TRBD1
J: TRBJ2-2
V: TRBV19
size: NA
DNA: TGTGCCAGTAGAGTGGACAGGGGGACCGGGGAGCTGTTTTTT
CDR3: CASRVDRGTGELFF

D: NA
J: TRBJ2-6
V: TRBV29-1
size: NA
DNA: TGCAGCGCTGAATGGTCTGGGGCCAACGTCCTGACTTTC
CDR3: CSAEWSGANVLTF

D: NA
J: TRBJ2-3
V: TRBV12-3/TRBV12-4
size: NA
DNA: TGTGCCAGCAGCCCCCGGGATACGCAGTATTTT
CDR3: CASSPRDTQYF

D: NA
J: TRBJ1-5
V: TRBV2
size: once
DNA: TGTGCCAGCAGTGAAGGGGCTATTAGCAATCAGCCCCAGCATTTT
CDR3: CASSEGAISNQPQHF

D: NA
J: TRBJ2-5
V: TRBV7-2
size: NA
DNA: TGTGCCAGCAGCTTTCCGGAACTTAACCAGTACTTC
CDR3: CASSFPELNQYF

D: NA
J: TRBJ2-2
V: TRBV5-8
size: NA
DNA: TGTGCCGTAGCTTGGAATACCGGGGAGCTGTTTTTT
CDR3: CAVAWNTGELFF

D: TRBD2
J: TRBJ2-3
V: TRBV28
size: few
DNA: TGTGCCAGCACCGGGGAGGGTACGCAGTATTTT
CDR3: CASTGEGTQYF

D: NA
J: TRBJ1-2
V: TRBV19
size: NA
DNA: TGTGCCAGTAGTATTAAAAGGGACCCCCTCTATGGCTACACCTTC
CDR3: CASSIKRDPLYGYTF

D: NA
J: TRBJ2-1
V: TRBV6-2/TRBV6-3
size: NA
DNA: TGTGCCAGCAGCCCCCGGGGACCCTACAATGAGCAGTTCTTC
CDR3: CASSPRGPYNEQFF